This is a list of T cell receptor beta chains from one sample in a study of CD8 T cells in ankylosing spondylitis. TCRdb reprocessed the 5' RACE reads with MiXCR, giving one entry per CDR3 protein. The sample lists 150,000 to 200,000 distinct CDR3 sequences; 18% were seen once. The sequenced material came from blood, either unsorted or a sorted T cell fraction (not recorded which). These receptors all stem from a male donor with ankylosing spondylitis or in good health (not recorded which). CDR3s include the opening cysteine and the closing phenylalanine or tryptophan. The D gene is left open where the match is weak. A row's size may be missing; if present it is once, few, many or a size class.

V gene	J gene	CDR3 length	clone size	D gene	CDR3 protein	CDR3 DNA
TRBV29-1	TRBJ1-5	13	.	TRBD1	CSVVEGANQPQHF	TGCAGCGTTGTGGAGGGGGCGAATCAGCCCCAGCATTTT
TRBV5-1	TRBJ2-2	14	many	.	CASSYRDGVGELFF	TGCGCCAGCAGCTACCGGGACGGAGTAGGGGAGCTGTTTTTT
TRBV29-1	TRBJ1-3	14	.	.	CSVRTGLSGNTIYF	TGCAGCGTCAGGACGGGTTTATCTGGAAACACCATATATTTT
TRBV19	TRBJ1-3	12	few	.	CASISPRNTIYF	TGTGCCAGTATTTCACCGCGGAACACCATATATTTT
TRBV6-5	TRBJ2-2	17	.	.	CASSYSMGHLNTGELFF	TGTGCCAGCAGTTACTCGATGGGACACTTGAACACCGGGGAGCTGTTTTTT
TRBV2	TRBJ1-5	15	.	.	CASIPIPGGNQPQHF	TGTGCCAGCATTCCCATACCGGGGGGCAATCAGCCCCAGCATTTT
TRBV28	TRBJ1-1	14	many	.	CASSLGGGNTEAFF	TGTGCCAGCAGTTTAGGGGGCGGGAACACTGAAGCTTTCTTT
TRBV7-2	TRBJ2-2	14	many	.	CASSLSSYTGELFF	TGTGCCAGCAGCTTGAGTTCATACACCGGGGAGCTGTTTTTT
TRBV24-1	TRBJ2-2	16	many	TRBD1	CATSDLGQGDTGELFF	TGTGCCACCAGTGATTTGGGACAGGGAGACACCGGGGAGCTGTTTTTT
TRBV7-8	TRBJ1-4	14	.	.	CASSLDRSNEKLFF	TGTGCCAGCAGCCTGGACAGATCTAATGAAAAACTGTTTTTT
TRBV29-1	TRBJ2-7	11	few	.	CSVADNYEQYF	TGCAGCGTTGCGGACAACTACGAGCAGTACTTC
TRBV7-9	TRBJ1-5	14	few	.	CASSADSSNQPQHF	TGTGCCAGCAGCGCCGACAGTAGCAATCAGCCCCAGCATTTT
TRBV28	TRBJ2-7	13	.	.	CASSLLGVYEQYF	TGTGCCAGCAGTTTATTGGGGGTCTACGAGCAGTACTTC
TRBV7-2	TRBJ2-3	14	.	.	CASSLVGLTDTQYF	TGTGCCAGCAGCTTAGTAGGCCTCACAGATACGCAGTATTTT
TRBV7-2	TRBJ2-3	14	.	TRBD1	CASKDRLGTDTQYF	TGTGCCAGTAAGGACAGGCTCGGGACAGATACGCAGTATTTT
TRBV12-3/TRBV12-4	TRBJ2-5	15	many	.	CASSSYGSKGETQYF	TGTGCCAGCAGTTCGTACGGATCCAAAGGAGAGACCCAGTACTTC
TRBV5-1	TRBJ2-1	16	many	.	CASSLGGRGSYNEQFF	TGCGCCAGCAGCTTAGGAGGTAGGGGGTCCTACAATGAGCAGTTCTTC
TRBV7-9	TRBJ2-7	13	few	TRBD2	CASSPGGDHEQYF	TGTGCCAGCAGCCCGGGGGGGGACCACGAGCAGTACTTC
TRBV9	TRBJ2-1	13	many	.	CASSVEGYNEQFF	TGTGCCAGCAGCGTAGAAGGATACAATGAGCAGTTCTTC
TRBV7-2	TRBJ1-2	14	.	.	CASSITSWYYGYTF	TGTGCCAGCAGCATAACCTCCTGGTACTATGGCTACACCTTC
TRBV10-3	TRBJ2-4	13	few	.	CAISPTAPGLTYF	TGTGCCATCAGTCCGACCGCCCCGGGTCTTACGTACTTC
TRBV6-1	TRBJ1-5	13	.	.	CASRGTGTQPQHF	TGTGCCAGCAGGGGGACCGGCACTCAGCCCCAGCATTTT
TRBV12-3/TRBV12-4	TRBJ1-5	13	once	.	CASVAAAGQPQHF	TGTGCCAGCGTGGCGGCGGCTGGTCAGCCCCAGCATTTT
TRBV3-1	TRBJ2-6	14	.	.	CASMGDSGTNVLTF	TGTGCCAGCATGGGCGACTCTGGGACCAACGTCCTGACTTTC
TRBV29-1	TRBJ2-3	16	.	TRBD1	CSVEESRDSLTDTQYF	TGCAGCGTTGAAGAATCCCGGGACAGCCTCACAGATACGCAGTATTTT
TRBV10-3	TRBJ2-5	13	.	.	CAISVKGRETQYF	TGTGCCATCAGTGTTAAGGGGAGAGAGACCCAGTACTTC
TRBV11-1	TRBJ2-2	13	.	.	CASSRGPTGELFF	TGTGCCAGCAGCCGTGGACCGACCGGGGAGCTGTTTTTT
TRBV7-2	TRBJ2-1	13	.	.	CASSLVPYNERFF	TGTGCCAGCAGCTTAGTCCCCTACAATGAGCGGTTCTTC
TRBV29-1	TRBJ2-2	13	many	.	CSADGGNTGELFF	TGCAGCGCAGATGGGGGGAACACCGGGGAGCTGTTTTTT
TRBV12-3/TRBV12-4	TRBJ2-3	14	many	TRBD1	CASSLGQYTDTQYF	TGTGCCAGCAGCTTGGGACAGTACACAGATACGCAGTATTTT
TRBV20-1	TRBJ1-5	17	few	.	CSARVIPQVGGNQPQHF	TGCAGTGCTAGAGTCATCCCTCAAGTGGGGGGCAATCAGCCCCAGCATTTT
TRBV5-1	TRBJ2-7	15	.	TRBD1	CASSPWTGNPYEQYF	TGCGCCAGCAGCCCGTGGACAGGGAATCCCTACGAGCAGTACTTC
TRBV28	TRBJ2-2	13	once	.	CASEGRNTGELFF	TGTGCCTCGGAGGGCAGGAACACCGGGGAGCTGTTTTTT
TRBV12-3/TRBV12-4	TRBJ1-2	15	many	.	CASSLTAGDPGGYTF	TGTGCCAGCAGCCTCACCGCAGGGGATCCGGGAGGCTACACCTTC
TRBV28	TRBJ2-7	13	few	.	CASSFPLTYEQYF	TGTGCCAGCAGTTTCCCCCTAACCTACGAGCAGTACTTC
TRBV15	TRBJ1-2	16	.	.	CATSRDWNSLVYGYTF	TGTGCCACCAGCAGAGATTGGAACAGTTTAGTCTATGGCTACACCTTC
TRBV6-1	TRBJ2-7	17	.	TRBD2	CASSEEGLAGGKDEQYF	TGTGCCAGCAGTGAAGAAGGCCTAGCGGGAGGAAAGGACGAGCAGTACTTC
TRBV3-1	TRBJ2-7	17	.	TRBD2	CASSQDRSSGRPYEQYF	TGTGCCAGCAGCCAAGATAGAAGCAGCGGGAGACCCTACGAGCAGTACTTC
TRBV6-2/TRBV6-3	TRBJ1-1	16	.	.	CASSFPTDKGNTEAFF	TGTGCCAGCAGTTTCCCGACGGACAAAGGGAACACTGAAGCTTTCTTT
TRBV28	TRBJ2-7	10	.	.	CASTPYEQYF	TGTGCCAGCACCCCCTACGAGCAGTACTTC
TRBV28	TRBJ2-7	17	.	TRBD2	CASRIPQRGPRSYEQYF	TGTGCCAGCAGGATCCCTCAGCGGGGCCCTCGCTCCTACGAGCAGTACTTC
TRBV29-1	TRBJ1-1	12	few	.	CSVVERGTEAFF	TGCAGCGTTGTGGAAAGGGGCACTGAAGCTTTCTTT
TRBV5-1	TRBJ1-2	14	many	.	CASSSLGQNYGYTF	TGCGCCAGCAGCTCTCTTGGACAGAACTATGGCTACACCTTC
TRBV18	TRBJ2-1	16	few	TRBD1	CASSQTPGQGANEQFF	TGTGCCAGCTCACAGACACCGGGACAGGGGGCAAATGAGCAGTTCTTC
TRBV25-1	TRBJ2-7	14	.	TRBD1	CASSSGTDTYEQYF	TGTGCCAGCAGTTCGGGGACAGACACCTACGAGCAGTACTTC
TRBV21-1	TRBJ2-1	15	many	.	CASSRGTSGRARQFF	TGTGCCAGCAGCAGAGGGACTAGCGGGAGGGCGCGGCAGTTCTTC
TRBV27	TRBJ1-6	17	many	.	CASSLKRSSLYNSPLHF	TGTGCCAGCAGTTTAAAACGGAGTTCCCTTTATAATTCACCCCTCCACTTT